Following are 11 T cell receptor beta chains from one sample sequenced in a study of radiation and T cells in renal cell carcinoma. Sample time point: blood 4 weeks post-SBRT, at nephrectomy. Treatment defined: 15 Gy SBRT to primary tumor, nephrectomy 4 weeks later. The repertoire was sequenced with immunoSEQ multiplex PCR; TCRdb's copy has only in-frame clones and lacks some. The table has around 180,000 clones, about nine tenths seen once. The source material was blood, sampled from a patient whose treatment included radiotherapy and nephrectomy. Receptors were obtained from a woman between 45 and 65 years old with renal cell carcinoma.

The V and J genes are TRBV10-1 and TRBJ1-6; D is uncertain. Germline V gene lookup returns CDR1 WNHNN and CDR2 SYGVQD (reference sequence). The CDR3 contains 17 residues. V was shortened by 4 bases and J by 9 bases, with 22 bases between the two germline ends. CDR3 sequence (DNA): TGCGCCAGCAGTGCGGGTCTCGCCTCTAATCGGGGTTCACCCCTCCACTTT. This codes for CASSAGLASNRGSPLHF.

V usage is TRBV7-9 and J usage is TRBJ2-7; 10 positions agree with TRBD1. Germline CDR1 and CDR2: SEHNR and FQNEAQ (reference sequence). This CDR3 has 19 residues. J lost 2 bases, V lost 2 bases, and 15 bases had no gene match. CDR3 region: CASSLYFGWGTGETYEQYF. DNA for the CDR3: TGTGCCAGCAGCTTATATTTTGGGTGGGGGACAGGGGAGACCTACGAGCAGTACTTC. The whole variable domain, filled in from reference TRBV7-9 and TRBJ2-7, reads DTGVSQNPRHKITKRGQNVTFRCDPISEHNRLYWYRQTLGQGPEFLTYFQNEAQLEKSRLLSDRFSAERPKGSFSTLEIQRTEQGDSAMYLCASSLYFGWGTGETYEQYFGPGTRLTVT.

The count of this clone is one. This chain joins TRBV6-5 and TRBJ2-5; either TRBD1 or TRBD2 may fit D (5 bases each). Germline CDR1 reads MNHEY; CDR2 reads SVGAGI. The CDR3 loop spans 15 amino acids. The V and J ends lost 5 bases and 7 bases respectively, with 20 bases between them. The CDR3 nucleotides read TGTGCCAGCAGTCTGACTACGGGCAGGGCCGGGACCCAGTACTTC. This sequence encodes CASSLTTGRAGTQYF.

The CDR3 protein is CASRRDSPGTQYF. The CDR3 DNA sequence: TGTGCCAGCAGAAGGGACTCCCCGGGGACCCAGTACTTC. The chain recombines TRBV6-6 with TRBJ2-5; TRBD2 might be the D (6 bases). The germline V gene has CDR1 MNHNY and CDR2 SVGAGI (reference sequence). V gave up 6 bases and J gave up 7 bases, with 15 bases separating them. The CDR3 length is 13 residues.

V is TRBV5-6 and J is TRBJ2-7, with 7 bases identical to TRBD1. Trimming cost V 6 bases and J 7 bases; bases outside gene matches: 7. The CDR3 length is 12 residues. Germline lookup yields CDR1 SGHDT and CDR2 YYEEEE. The CDR3 sequence is CASTVDRVEQYF. The CDR3 region has the DNA TGTGCCAGCACGGTAGACAGGGTTGAGCAGTACTTC. Looking up the rest from reference TRBV5-6 and TRBJ2-7 gives the full variable domain: DAGVTQSPTHLIKTRGQQVTLRCSPKSGHDTVSWYQQALGQGPQFIFQYYEEEERQRGNFPDRFSGHQFPNYSSELNVNALLLGDSALYLCASTVDRVEQYFGPGTRLTVT.

The V gene is TRBV5-8, the J gene TRBJ1-1; D not resolved. The CDR3 sequence is 13 residues long. The V gene's germline CDR1 is SGHTS and CDR2 YDEGEE. Trimming pared 4 bases from V and 0 bases from J, leaving 7 bases between. The CDR3 region is CASSPDLNTEAFF. For the CDR3, the DNA is TGTGCCAGCAGCCCTGACTTGAACACTGAAGCTTTCTTT.

A single count supports this clone. The chain links TRBV10-1 to TRBJ2-7; 9 bases map to TRBD2. CDR3 size: 14 residues. Germline V CDR1 and CDR2: WNHNN, SYGVQD (reference sequence). V lost 2 bases and J lost 6; bases outside the gene matches: 5. CDR3 nucleotides: TGCGCCAGCAGTGAGGGCGGGGGGGCCTCCGAGCAGTACTTC. Amino acid sequence: CASSEGGGASEQYF.

The table lists this clone with a few counts. CDR3 coding DNA: TGTGCCAGCAGCTCTAGCGGGGGGGCCTACGAGCAGTACTTC. Residues: CASSSSGGAYEQYF. This sequence joins TRBV9 and TRBJ2-7, with 12 nucleotides matching TRBD2. V lost 4 bases to trimming and J lost 2 bases; unmatched junction nucleotides: 1. This CDR3 has 14 residues. Germline CDR1 and CDR2: SGDLS and YYNGEE.

J is TRBJ1-3 and V is TRBV6-1, with D uncertain. The CDR3 is 15 amino acids. CDR1 and CDR2 from the germline V gene are MNHNS and SASEGT. V lost 4 bases and J 0 bases, leaving 10 bases between the germline ends. The CDR3 spells CASSVAWSSGNTIYF. CDR3 nucleotides: TGTGCCAGCAGTGTTGCCTGGAGCTCTGGAAACACCATATATTTT.

The chain carries TRBV9 and TRBJ1-3; D ambiguous. The CDR3 contains 14 residues. Germline assignment: CDR1 SGDLS and CDR2 YYNGEE. Trimming pared 0 bases from V and 1 base from J, leaving 5 bases between. The CDR3 DNA is TGTGCCAGCAGCGTAGTAGCGTCTGGAAACACCATATATTTT. As protein: CASSVVASGNTIYF.

In its sample, this clone was seen once. This rearrangement joins TRBV29-1 to TRBJ2-4; D gene uncertain. The CDR3 runs 12 residues. Trimming stripped 3 bases from V and 8 bases from J, with 11 bases between. Germline-derived CDR1 and CDR2 are SQVTM and ANQGSEA. The CDR3 spells CSVDVGSDIQYF. The CDR3 DNA follows: TGCAGCGTTGATGTGGGTTCGGACATTCAGTACTTC. Full variable domain (outside the CDR3, taken from reference TRBV29-1 and TRBJ2-4): SAVISQKPSRDICQRGTSLTIQCQVDSQVTMMFWYRQQPGQSLTLIATANQGSEATYESGFVIDKFPISRPNLTFSTLTVSNMSPEDSSIYLCSVDVGSDIQYFGAGTRLSVL.